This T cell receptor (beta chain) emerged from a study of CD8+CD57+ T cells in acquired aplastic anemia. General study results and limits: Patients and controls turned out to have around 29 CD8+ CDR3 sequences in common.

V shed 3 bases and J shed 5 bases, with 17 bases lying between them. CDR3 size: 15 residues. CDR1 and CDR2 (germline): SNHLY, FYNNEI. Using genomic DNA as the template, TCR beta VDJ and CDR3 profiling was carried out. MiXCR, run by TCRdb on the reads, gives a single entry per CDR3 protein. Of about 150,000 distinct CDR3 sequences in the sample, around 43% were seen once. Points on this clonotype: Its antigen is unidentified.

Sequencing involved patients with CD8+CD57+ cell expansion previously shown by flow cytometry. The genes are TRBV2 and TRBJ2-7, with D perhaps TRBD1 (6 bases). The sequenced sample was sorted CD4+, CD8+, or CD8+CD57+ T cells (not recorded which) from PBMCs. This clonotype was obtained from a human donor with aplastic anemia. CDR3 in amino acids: CASSDFLQGSDEQYF. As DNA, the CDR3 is TGTGCCAGCAGTGACTTCTTACAGGGATCCGACGAGCAGTACTTC.